This TCR beta chain was observed in a study of T cells in women clearing cervical HPV infection (dated by TCRdb to 2017 to 2018). With respect to the entire study: The cases were some 25 women with histologically confirmed HPV16-related CIN3 or worse, and 2 of these cases were invasive cancers. Blood from cases was collected at the visit at which the lesion was first identified, whereas blood from controls was collected once infection was no longer detected. Five blinded duplicates per group were added as quality controls, so that about 60 samples were obtained: some 50 participants and some 10 replicates. In the parent cohort, around 10,000 women aged 18 or older were enrolled in Guanacaste, Costa Rica, during about 1993 to 1995 and then followed for less than 8 years. Cases had a median age of around 34 years compared with approximately 41 for controls, and baseline characteristics showed no significant differences between the groups. Cases and controls were matched on age within five years and on year of sample collection. Because only a few women had HLA typing data, the possibility that HLA type acted as a confounder could not be ruled out. The controls were about 25 women whose single incident HPV16 infection cleared within 12 months with no development of precancer or cancer. An exploratory proof-of-principle case-control study, nested within the Guanacaste HPV Natural History Study in Costa Rica, was conducted to compare TCR repertoires across cervical HPV16 outcomes. For cases, the median interval between lesion detection and blood sampling was around 150 days, with an interquartile range of roughly 90 to 230 days.

On this clone: This clone's antigen is unknown. The read terminates 3 residues before the CDR3 end, so the remaining end is supplied by the germline J gene.

Overall study results and their limits: Cases had lower TRBV6-7 relative abundance than controls (about 0.1% versus 0.15%; Bonferroni P = 0.0008). CIN3+ cases had significantly higher TCR repertoire richness than controls across sequencing depths, but evenness did not differ between the groups. The cross-sectional design could not show whether associations preceded infection or resulted from it; effector/memory subsets and HPV-specific T cells were not isolated. Because the number of T cells per sample was unknown, the richness differences could reflect varying T-cell content rather than repertoire biology. Random forest classifiers that combined richness and V gene abundances separated cases from controls with an estimated AUC of 0.8 to 0.9.

Every participant had a single incident cervical HPV16 infection, and prevalent HPV16 infections were excluded. Cervical HPV DNA was detected with MY09/MY11 PCR, and genotyping was done with dot-blot hybridization. Roughly 16 mL of heparinized blood were centrifuged, and the buffy coat was split into aliquots, frozen at -30 degrees C, and then kept at -80 degrees C. QIAGEN kits were used to extract genomic DNA from buffy coat specimens. The junction shows trimming of 0 bases on V and 4 bases on J, plus 12 bases between the germline ends. The CDR3 numbers 15 residues from cysteine through phenylalanine. Shown are 36 bases from within the CDR3, in frame from base 1. Based on the germline V gene (reference sequence), the CDR1 and CDR2 sequences are MNHEY and SMNVEV. Using the immunoSEQ assay, multiplex PCR amplified TCR beta CDR3 regions from an average of roughly 1,200 ng of genomic DNA per sample. To correct primer bias, the assay used a complete synthetic TCR repertoire to set an amplification baseline. The amplicons were sequenced on the Illumina platform. Under the source paper's analysis protocol: Sequence errors were corrected by clustering with frequency ratios and a modified nearest-neighbor algorithm, and the sequences were then analyzed in the immunoSEQ Analyzer using IMGT gene definitions. At each rarefaction depth, TCR richness and evenness were averaged over 20 rarefaction repeats, and samples with fewer sequences than the depth were excluded. Wilcoxon rank sum tests with FDR correction were used to compare relative abundances of V, D and J genes between the groups. An intraclass correlation of just under 96% for TCR richness and an average of around 82% across 66 gene segments were obtained from the blinded duplicates. This immuneACCESS table, as held by TCRdb, lists in-frame sequences with V and J called but not all clones. Of the missing ones, under half trace to an unresolved V gene in checked studies; the others have no known cause. V and J calls and clone size are those listed in that table; D and trimming were worked out from the DNA. The sample's own table lists over 30,000 clones. The ten largest clones represent around 4.7% of the sample.

The sequence came from a woman aged 18 to 75 with a cervical HPV16 infection that either progressed to CIN3+ or cleared (not recorded which). The sequence is built from TRBV27 and TRBJ1-1, with no confidently assigned D gene. Sequencing used blood buffy coat. The part of the CDR3 DNA that was read is TGTGCCAGCAGTTTATCGGGCACCTCACCCACTGAA. Its translation is CASSLSGTSPTE. The whole CDR3 reads CASSLSGTSPTEAFF.